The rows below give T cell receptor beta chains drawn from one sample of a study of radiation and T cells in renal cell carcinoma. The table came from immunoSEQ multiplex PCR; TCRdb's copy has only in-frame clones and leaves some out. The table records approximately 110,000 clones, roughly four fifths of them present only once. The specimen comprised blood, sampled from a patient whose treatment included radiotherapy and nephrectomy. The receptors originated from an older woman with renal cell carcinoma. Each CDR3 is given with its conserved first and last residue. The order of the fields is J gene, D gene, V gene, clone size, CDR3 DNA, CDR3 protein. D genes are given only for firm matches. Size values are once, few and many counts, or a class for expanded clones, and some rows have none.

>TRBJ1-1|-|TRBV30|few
TGTGCCTGGAGCGGGACTGAAGCTTTCTTT
CAWSGTEAFF
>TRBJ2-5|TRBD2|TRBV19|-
TGTGCCAGTAGTATAAGGGGACTAGCGGGAGGTTCGGAGACCCAGTACTTC
CASSIRGLAGGSETQYF
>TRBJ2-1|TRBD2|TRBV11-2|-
TGTGCCAGCAAACTAGCGGGATTGATGCTTGAGCAGTTCTTC
CASKLAGLMLEQFF
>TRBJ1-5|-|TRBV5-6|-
TGTGCCAGCAGCTTGGGGGGGGGCCAGTATAGCAATCAGCCCCAGCATTTT
CASSLGGGQYSNQPQHF
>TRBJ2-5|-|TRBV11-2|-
TGTGCCAGCAGCACCGGGTCCCAGGGTTGGGAGACCCAGTACTTC
CASSTGSQGWETQYF
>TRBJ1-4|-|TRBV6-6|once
TGTGCCAGCAGTTACTCAGGGTCTAATGAAAAACTGTTTTTT
CASSYSGSNEKLFF
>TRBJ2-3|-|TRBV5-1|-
TGCGCCAGCAGCACCGGGACAGATACGCAGTATTTT
CASSTGTDTQYF
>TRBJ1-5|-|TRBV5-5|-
TGTGCCAGCAGCTTGGAGGGCCGGGCGAGCCAGCCCCAGCATTTT
CASSLEGRASQPQHF
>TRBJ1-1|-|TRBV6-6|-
TGTGCCAGCCGGGGGGGCGTTGAGACTGAAGCTTTCTTT
CASRGGVETEAFF
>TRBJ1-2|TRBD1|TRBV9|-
TGTGCCAGCAGTCATACCCAAAGGGACAGGGGCGACTATGGCTACACCTTC
CASSHTQRDRGDYGYTF
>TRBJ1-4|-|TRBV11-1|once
TGTGCCAGCAGCTTAGAAGGGAGAACTAATGAAAAACTGTTTTTT
CASSLEGRTNEKLFF
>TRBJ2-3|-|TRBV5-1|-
TGCGCCAGCAGCCGTAGTGGGACAAGTGGGGGAATTGGAGCTAGCACAGATACGCAGTATTTT
CASSRSGTSGGIGASTDTQYF
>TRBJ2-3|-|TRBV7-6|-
TGTGCCAGCAGCTTAGAGGCTCGAAATACGCAGTATTTT
CASSLEARNTQYF
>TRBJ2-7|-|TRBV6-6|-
TGTGCCAGCAGTTACGGCGAGGGCGAGCAGTACTTC
CASSYGEGEQYF
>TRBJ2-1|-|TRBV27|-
TGTGCCAGCAGTTTCTCAGGGCCCAACAATGAGCAGTTCTTC
CASSFSGPNNEQFF
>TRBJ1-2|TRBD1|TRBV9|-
TGTGCCAGCAGCGGGGGACAGGGGGACTATGGCTACACCTTC
CASSGGQGDYGYTF
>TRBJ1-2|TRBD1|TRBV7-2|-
TGTGCCAGCAGCTTAGCGGGCAGGGGGATGTGGGGCTACACCTTC
CASSLAGRGMWGYTF
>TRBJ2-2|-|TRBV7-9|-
TGTGCCAGCAGCGGCAGGACAGTTCCCGGGGAGCTGTTTTTT
CASSGRTVPGELFF
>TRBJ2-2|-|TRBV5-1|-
TGCGCCAGCAGTATCCCGGGACCGTCGAACACCGGGGAGCTGTTTTTT
CASSIPGPSNTGELFF
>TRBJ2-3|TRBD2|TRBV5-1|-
TGCGCCAGCAGCTCCCTTCCTGGGACTAGCGGCCCAGATACGCAGTATTTT
CASSSLPGTSGPDTQYF
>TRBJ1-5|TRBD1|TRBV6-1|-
TGTGCCAGCAGCATCGGACAGGGCAATCAGCCCCAGCATTTT
CASSIGQGNQPQHF
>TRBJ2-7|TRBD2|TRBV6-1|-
TGTGCCAGCAGTGTCTTAGCGGGTCCCTACGAGCAGTACTTC
CASSVLAGPYEQYF
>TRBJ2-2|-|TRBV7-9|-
TGTGCCAGCAGCTTAGCGGGAGTGAACACCGGGGAGCTGTTTTTT
CASSLAGVNTGELFF
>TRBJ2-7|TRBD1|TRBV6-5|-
TGTGCCACGCGACAGGGGGCAGGAGAGCAGTACTTC
CATRQGAGEQYF
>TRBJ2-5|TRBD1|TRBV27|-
TGTGCCAGCAGTTCCTGGGACAGGGAGACCCAGTACTTC
CASSSWDRETQYF
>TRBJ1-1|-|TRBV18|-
TGTGCCAGCGCCCGGGACTCCGACAGGGCTTTCTTT
CASARDSDRAFF
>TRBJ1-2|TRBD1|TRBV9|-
TGTGCCAGCAGCAGAGGGACAGGGGAGGGCGGCTACACCTTC
CASSRGTGEGGYTF
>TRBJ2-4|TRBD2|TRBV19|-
TGTGCCAGTGAGGGCGGGGGAGCCAAAAACATTCAGTACTTC
CASEGGGAKNIQYF
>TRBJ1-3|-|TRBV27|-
TGTGCCAGCAGTTTACGGGTCCAGGGAGTTGGAAACACCATATATTTT
CASSLRVQGVGNTIYF
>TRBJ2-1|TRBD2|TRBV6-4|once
TGTGCCAGCAGTAGGATGGGGGGCGCTAGCGGGAACAATGAGCAGTTCTTC
CASSRMGGASGNNEQFF
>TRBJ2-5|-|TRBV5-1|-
TGCGCCAGCAAACCTGACAACCAAGAGACCCAGTACTTC
CASKPDNQETQYF
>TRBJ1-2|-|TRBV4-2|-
TGTGCCAGCAGCCAAGCCAGAACCTACACCTTC
CASSQARTYTF
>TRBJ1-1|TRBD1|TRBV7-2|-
TGTGCCAGCAGCGGTCCAGGGGGGGACACTGAAGCTTTCTTT
CASSGPGGDTEAFF
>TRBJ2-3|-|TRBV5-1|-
TGCGCCAGCAGCCTACAGGGATCGAGCACAGATACGCAGTATTTT
CASSLQGSSTDTQYF
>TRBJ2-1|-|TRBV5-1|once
TGCGCCAGCAGCTTGGAGGGTGACACCAACAATGAGCAGTTCTTC
CASSLEGDTNNEQFF
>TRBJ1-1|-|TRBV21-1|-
TGTGCCAGCAGACGGGAGGGAAACAAGGAGGATACTGAAGCTTTCTTT
CASRREGNKEDTEAFF
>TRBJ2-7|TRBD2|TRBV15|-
TGTGCCACCAGCCCCCCGAATAGCGGGAACTACGAGCAGTACTTC
CATSPPNSGNYEQYF
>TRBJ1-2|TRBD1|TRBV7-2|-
TGTGCCAGCAGCTTAGGGACAGGGAACGGCTACACCTTC
CASSLGTGNGYTF
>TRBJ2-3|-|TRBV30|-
TGTGCCTGGAGTCCAGGCACAGATACGCAGTATTTT
CAWSPGTDTQYF
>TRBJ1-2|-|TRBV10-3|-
TGTGCCATCAGTGACGAGCAGGGGATAAGTGGCTACACCTTC
CAISDEQGISGYTF
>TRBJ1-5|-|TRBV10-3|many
TGTGCCACCGGAGGTGAGGACACCTATCAGCCCCAGCATTTT
CATGGEDTYQPQHF
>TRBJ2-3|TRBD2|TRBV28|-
TGTGCCAGCAGTCCCGGACTAGCGGAAGATACGCAGTATTTT
CASSPGLAEDTQYF
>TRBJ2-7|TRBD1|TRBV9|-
TGTGCCAGCAGCCCCGGGGGACAGGGGGCCCACGAGCAGTACTTC
CASSPGGQGAHEQYF
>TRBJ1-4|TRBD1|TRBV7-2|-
TGTGCCAGCAGCTTAGCGACAGGGGGCCATGAAAAACTGTTTTTT
CASSLATGGHEKLFF
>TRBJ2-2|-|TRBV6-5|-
TGTGCCAGCAACATAGCGGAAGCGAACACCGGGGAGCTGTTTTTT
CASNIAEANTGELFF